The source of this T cell receptor beta chain is a study of tumor and adjacent non-tumor tissue in lung cancer. Study conclusions and caveats: Compared with tumor, normal lung showed significantly lower TCR diversity.

Notes on this clonotype: No antigen is known for it. A read error may produce the germline difference seen at one junction end.

The template was RNA from unsorted bulk tissue. The CDR3 spans 14 residues. CDR1 is MNHNS and CDR2 is SASEGT in the germline V gene. TCRbeta libraries were built with three rounds of nested PCR, modified from ARM-PCR. One entry per CDR3 protein, called by TCRdb with MiXCR from the multiplex PCR reads. The top ten hold around 37% of the sample, which has roughly 120,000 distinct CDR3 sequences, more than 60% seen once. The genes are TRBV6-1 and TRBJ2-3; TRBD2 matches at 9 bases. Sequencing used lung tumor tissue. The TCR was taken from a woman aged 55 to 70 with non-small cell lung cancer. CDR3 in amino acids: CSSSVREGKDTQYF. The CDR3 DNA reads TGTTCCAGCAGTGTGCGGGAGGGCAAAGATACGCAGTATTTT.